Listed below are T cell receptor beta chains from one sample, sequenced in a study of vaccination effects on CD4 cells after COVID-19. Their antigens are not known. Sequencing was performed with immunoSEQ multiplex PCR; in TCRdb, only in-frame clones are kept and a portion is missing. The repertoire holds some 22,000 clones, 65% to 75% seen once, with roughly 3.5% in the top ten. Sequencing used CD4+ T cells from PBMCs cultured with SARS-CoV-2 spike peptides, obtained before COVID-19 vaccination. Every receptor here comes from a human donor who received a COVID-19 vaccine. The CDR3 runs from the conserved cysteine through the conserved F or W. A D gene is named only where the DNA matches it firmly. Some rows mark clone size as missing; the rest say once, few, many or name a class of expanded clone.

CDR3nt: TGTGCCTGGTCCACAGGGACGGGGGAGCCCCAGCATTTT; CDR3aa: CAWSTGTGEPQHF; j_gene: TRBJ1-5; abundance: -; d_gene: -; v_gene: TRBV30
CDR3nt: TGTGCCAGCAGTAGGACAGAGTCCAAAAACATTCAGTACTTC; CDR3aa: CASSRTESKNIQYF; j_gene: TRBJ2-4; abundance: -; d_gene: -; v_gene: TRBV5-4
CDR3nt: TGTGCCAGCCGACTCTCTAGCGGGGGGGCCTACGAGCAGTACTTC; CDR3aa: CASRLSSGGAYEQYF; j_gene: TRBJ2-7; abundance: -; d_gene: TRBD2; v_gene: TRBV19
CDR3nt: TGTGCCAGCAGTGAAGCAGAGACTAGCGGGAGGTTCCTTCTCGAGACCCAGTACTTC; CDR3aa: CASSEAETSGRFLLETQYF; j_gene: TRBJ2-5; abundance: once; d_gene: TRBD2; v_gene: TRBV6-1
CDR3nt: TGTGCCAGCAGCCATTCCGGGACAGTGAACACTGAAGCTTTCTTT; CDR3aa: CASSHSGTVNTEAFF; j_gene: TRBJ1-1; abundance: -; d_gene: TRBD1; v_gene: TRBV3-1/TRBV3-2
CDR3nt: TGTGCCATCAGCAGGGGACTAGCGGGCATTCAGTACTTC; CDR3aa: CAISRGLAGIQYF; j_gene: TRBJ2-4; abundance: -; d_gene: TRBD2; v_gene: TRBV10-3
CDR3nt: TGTGCCAGCAGCGACCGGGGGAGAAACATTCAGTACTTC; CDR3aa: CASSDRGRNIQYF; j_gene: TRBJ2-4; abundance: -; d_gene: -; v_gene: TRBV5-4
CDR3nt: TGTGCCAGCGGGGGGAGGACAGGGAAGGGCGCTGAAGCTTTCTTT; CDR3aa: CASGGRTGKGAEAFF; j_gene: TRBJ1-1; abundance: -; d_gene: TRBD1; v_gene: TRBV6-4
CDR3nt: TGTGCCAGCAGCCCCCTCTCACCTAGAGAAGGCTACACCTTC; CDR3aa: CASSPLSPREGYTF; j_gene: TRBJ1-2; abundance: -; d_gene: -; v_gene: TRBV3-1/TRBV3-2
CDR3nt: TGTGCCAGCAGCCAGGGGACAGTAGCAAATCAGCCCCAGCATTTT; CDR3aa: CASSQGTVANQPQHF; j_gene: TRBJ1-5; abundance: -; d_gene: TRBD1; v_gene: TRBV5-6
CDR3nt: TGTGCCAGCAGTTACGCGGGACAGGGGCTGGACTTC; CDR3aa: CASSYAGQGLDF; j_gene: TRBJ1-2; abundance: -; d_gene: TRBD1; v_gene: TRBV6-5
CDR3nt: TGTGCCAGCAGCCAAGATTGGTGGCTAGCGGAGGGGGAGACCCAGTACTTC; CDR3aa: CASSQDWWLAEGETQYF; j_gene: TRBJ2-5; abundance: -; d_gene: TRBD2; v_gene: TRBV14
CDR3nt: TGCAGCGCCCAAGGACTAGCGGGAGGCGAGCAGTACTTC; CDR3aa: CSAQGLAGGEQYF; j_gene: TRBJ2-7; abundance: few; d_gene: TRBD2; v_gene: TRBV29-1
CDR3nt: TGTGCCTGGAGTTCGACAGGTTCCTACGAGCAGTACTTC; CDR3aa: CAWSSTGSYEQYF; j_gene: TRBJ2-7; abundance: once; d_gene: -; v_gene: TRBV30
CDR3nt: TGTGCCAGTAGTATGGAGACTAGCTCTTTTGAGCAGTTCTTC; CDR3aa: CASSMETSSFEQFF; j_gene: TRBJ2-1; abundance: -; d_gene: TRBD2; v_gene: TRBV19
CDR3nt: TGTGCCAGCAGCTTGCGACAGGGGCTACTCTACGAGCAGTACTTC; CDR3aa: CASSLRQGLLYEQYF; j_gene: TRBJ2-7; abundance: -; d_gene: TRBD1; v_gene: TRBV5-6
CDR3nt: TGTGCCAGCAGCTTATCCCTGGGGGGCGAGGAGACCCAGTACTTC; CDR3aa: CASSLSLGGEETQYF; j_gene: TRBJ2-5; abundance: -; d_gene: -; v_gene: TRBV11-2
CDR3nt: TGTGCCAGCAGCAGACTGGGAGGGGAGACCCAGTACTTC; CDR3aa: CASSRLGGETQYF; j_gene: TRBJ2-5; abundance: -; d_gene: TRBD2; v_gene: TRBV5-5
CDR3nt: TGTGCCAGTAGGACCCTACGAGCAGGGCCGAACACTGAAGCTTTCTTT; CDR3aa: CASRTLRAGPNTEAFF; j_gene: TRBJ1-1; abundance: -; d_gene: -; v_gene: TRBV19
CDR3nt: TGTGCCTGGAGTGTAAAGGGAAGTGGCGAAAAACTGTTTTTT; CDR3aa: CAWSVKGSGEKLFF; j_gene: TRBJ1-4; abundance: -; d_gene: -; v_gene: TRBV30
CDR3nt: TGTGCCAGTAAGCCCTTTCAGAACACTGAAGCTTTCTTT; CDR3aa: CASKPFQNTEAFF; j_gene: TRBJ1-1; abundance: -; d_gene: -; v_gene: TRBV19
CDR3nt: TGTGCCAGCAGCTTAATTAGGACACAAGAGACCCAGTACTTC; CDR3aa: CASSLIRTQETQYF; j_gene: TRBJ2-5; abundance: few; d_gene: -; v_gene: TRBV13
CDR3nt: TGTGCCACCAGTGACGTTGGACAGGGAAAAGAGACCCAGTACTTC; CDR3aa: CATSDVGQGKETQYF; j_gene: TRBJ2-5; abundance: -; d_gene: TRBD1; v_gene: TRBV24-1
CDR3nt: TGTGCCAGCACCTTGGGGACAGGGGGCAGGAATGAGCAGTTCTTC; CDR3aa: CASTLGTGGRNEQFF; j_gene: TRBJ2-1; abundance: -; d_gene: TRBD1; v_gene: TRBV5-5
CDR3nt: TGTGCCAGCAGCTTGCGCGCCGGGCAACTTAACTATGGCTACACCTTC; CDR3aa: CASSLRAGQLNYGYTF; j_gene: TRBJ1-2; abundance: -; d_gene: -; v_gene: TRBV5-6
CDR3nt: TGTGCTAGTGGTCGAGGACCCACTTGGGGGGAGACCCAGTACTTC; CDR3aa: CASGRGPTWGETQYF; j_gene: TRBJ2-5; abundance: -; d_gene: -; v_gene: TRBV12-5
CDR3nt: TGTGCCAGCAGCTCGCGGGGGGGTTTCACAGATACGCAGTATTTT; CDR3aa: CASSSRGGFTDTQYF; j_gene: TRBJ2-3; abundance: -; d_gene: TRBD2; v_gene: TRBV7-2
CDR3nt: TGTGCCAGCAGCTCAGGACTAGCGGCCTACAATGAGCAGTTCTTC; CDR3aa: CASSSGLAAYNEQFF; j_gene: TRBJ2-1; abundance: -; d_gene: TRBD2; v_gene: TRBV11-3